These 23 T cell receptor beta chains were sequenced from one sample in a study of lymphopenia after photon versus proton radiotherapy. The assay was immunoSEQ multiplex PCR, and TCRdb's table has in-frame clones only and misses some. This sample yields 60,000 to 75,000 clones, of which about 90% are seen a single time; over 10% belongs to the top ten. The specimen comprised peripheral blood, sampled from a patient treated with proton-based radiotherapy. The receptors were gathered from an elderly man with esophageal cancer.

This clone was recorded once. This sequence joins TRBV7-9 and TRBJ2-7; no definite D call. CDR1 and CDR2 from the germline V gene are SEHNR and FQNEAQ (reference sequence). The V gene lost 5 bases and the J gene lost 2 bases, with 10 bases spanning the gap. This CDR3 is 13 amino acids long. The CDR3 loop reads CASSPKGPYEQYF. The CDR3 bases are TGTGCCAGCAGCCCGAAAGGACCCTACGAGCAGTACTTC.

The CDR3 spells CASSLDRGGGQPQHF. The CDR3 nucleotides are TGTGCCAGCAGCTTAGATAGGGGGGGCGGCCAGCCCCAGCATTTT. The rearrangement links TRBV11-2 to TRBJ1-5; D is possibly TRBD1 (6 bases). The CDR3 runs 15 residues. Germline CDR1 reads SGHAT; CDR2 reads FQNNGV. V lost 0 bases to trimming and J lost 7 bases, with 13 bases between them.

V is TRBV19 and J is TRBJ2-7; 9 nucleotides line up with TRBD2. Germline CDR1 and CDR2: LNHDA and SQIVND (reference sequence). This CDR3 has 16 amino acids. The V gene end was trimmed by 3 bases and the J gene end by 3 bases; junction bases not matched to a gene: 9. CDR3 sequence (DNA): TGTGCCAGTAGTATCCGGCTAGCGGGACCATTCTACGAGCAGTACTTC. Protein sequence: CASSIRLAGPFYEQYF.

The chain is built from TRBV25-1 and TRBJ1-5; D perhaps matches TRBD1 (5 bases). Germline lookup yields CDR1 MGHDK and CDR2 SYGVNS. This CDR3 is 14 amino acids long. With 2 bases removed from V and 3 bases from J, the gap between germline ends came to 8 bases. The CDR3 coding sequence is TGTGCCAGCAGTGAAGGGGGTCCCAATCAGCCCCAGCATTTT. Protein: CASSEGGPNQPQHF.

The gene calls are TRBV30 and TRBJ1-3; D perhaps matches TRBD1 (5 bases). Trimming left V 2 bases short and J 0 bases short, with 11 bases between. The CDR3 sequence is 15 residues long. Germline CDR1 GTSNPN, CDR2 SVGIG (reference sequence). In DNA form, the CDR3 reads TGTGCCTGGAGTACACAGGACCTCTCTGGAAACACCATATATTTT. This gives the protein CAWSTQDLSGNTIYF.

The V gene is TRBV6-1, the J gene TRBJ2-2, with TRBD2 identical over 8 bases. The CDR3 has 13 amino acids. The V gene end was trimmed by 10 bases and the J gene end by 6 bases; junction bases not matched to a gene: 7. Germline values: CDR1 MNHNS, CDR2 SASEGT. CDR3 region: CATGLVVPGELFF. The CDR3 nucleotides read TGTGCCACGGGACTAGTTGTCCCCGGGGAGCTGTTTTTT.

This chain connects TRBV6-6 to TRBJ1-2; the D is unclear. CDR1 and CDR2 from the germline V gene are MNHNY and SVGAGI (reference sequence). This CDR3 has 14 amino acids. Trimming took off 7 bases at V and 4 bases at J, with 16 bases between the two ends. The CDR3 bases are TGTGCCAGCATCCCGAGTGTCCGGCTCTATGGCTACACCTTC. Amino acid sequence: CASIPSVRLYGYTF.

In this sample, this clone turned up a few times. V gene TRBV23-1 combines with J gene TRBJ2-2, with D perhaps matching TRBD1 or TRBD2 (6 bases each). TRBV23-1 is given ORF status, its function remaining uncertain. This CDR3 is 15 amino acids long. Trimming took off 6 bases at V and 3 bases at J, with 14 bases between the two ends. Written as DNA, the CDR3 is TGCGCCAGCAGCCCCCTAGGGGGGTACACCGGGGAGCTGTTTTTT. It codes for CASSPLGGYTGELFF.

The chain joins TRBV2 to TRBJ2-2; the match to TRBD2 covers 9 bases. Germline V CDR1 and CDR2: SNHLY, FYNNEI. The CDR3 is 14 amino acids. V shed 7 bases, J shed 6 bases, and the junction held 6 bases outside the gene matches. The DNA of the CDR3 is TGTGCCAGCACCACAGCGGGGGGCTCCGGGGAGCTGTTTTTT. Amino acid sequence: CASTTAGGSGELFF.

The chain combines TRBV6-6 with TRBJ2-2, with D maybe TRBD1 (5 bases). CDR3 length: 14 residues. Germline CDR1 reads MNHNY; CDR2 reads SVGAGI (reference sequence). V lost 7 bases to trimming and J lost 5 bases, with 14 bases between them. CDR3 amino acids: CASILSGQTGELFF. As DNA, the CDR3 is TGTGCCAGCATTCTTTCAGGGCAAACCGGGGAGCTGTTTTTT.

This chain joins TRBV9 and TRBJ1-2; no firm D call. Trimming shortened V by 0 bases and J by 5 bases, and 5 bases separated the two germline ends. The germline gives CDR1 SGDLS, CDR2 YYNGEE. This CDR3 region has 12 residues. The CDR3 nucleotides are TGTGCCAGCAGCGTAGAAGGGTATGGCTACACCTTC. Translation gives CASSVEGYGYTF.

This chain joins TRBV9 and TRBJ2-1; 14 bases map to TRBD2. The CDR3 is 17 amino acids. V shed 4 bases and J 4 bases; nucleotides not matched to a gene: 7. Germline loops: CDR1 SGDLS, CDR2 YYNGEE. CDR3 nucleotide sequence: TGTGCCAGCAGCAAGACTAGCGGGGGGGCGGTGTACAATGAGCAGTTCTTC. Its protein is CASSKTSGGAVYNEQFF. The complete variable domain, with remaining parts taken from reference TRBV9 and TRBJ2-1, reads DSGVTQTPKHLITATGQRVTLRCSPRSGDLSVYWYQQSLDQGLQFLIQYYNGEERAKGNILERFSAQQFPDLHSELNLSSLELGDSALYFCASSKTSGGAVYNEQFFGPGTRLTVL.

The chain uses TRBV4-2 and TRBJ1-2; tentative D call: TRBD1 (6 bases). In germline, CDR1 is LGHNA, CDR2 YNFKEQ. V was clipped by 0 bases and J by 1 base, with 9 bases between them. This CDR3 has 15 residues. CDR3 protein: CASSQETGLNYGYTF. The CDR3 region has the DNA TGTGCCAGCAGCCAAGAGACAGGCCTTAACTATGGCTACACCTTC.

This chain joins TRBV7-9 and TRBJ2-7, with D possibly matching TRBD1 (6 bases). The CDR3 totals 16 residues. Looked up from germline, CDR1 is SEHNR and CDR2 is FQNEAQ (reference sequence). Trimming cost V 5 bases and J 5 bases, with 22 bases left between them. The CDR3 sequence is CASSAGPETGNHEQYF. Written as DNA, the CDR3 is TGTGCCAGCAGCGCGGGCCCCGAGACAGGAAACCACGAGCAGTACTTC.

The CDR3 loop is CASSEALLGGEQYF. In DNA, the CDR3 is TGTGCCAGCAGTGAAGCGCTTCTCGGGGGCGAGCAGTACTTC. The rearrangement links TRBV6-1 to TRBJ2-7, with D perhaps TRBD2 (6 bases). The CDR3 is 14 residues long. The germline gives CDR1 MNHNS, CDR2 SASEGT. The V and J ends lost 0 bases and 6 bases respectively, with 12 bases between them.

This chain connects TRBV6-5 to TRBJ2-7, with TRBD2 matching 11 bases. The length of the CDR3 is 12 residues. Trimming removed 8 bases from V and 3 bases from J; junction bases left unmatched: 0. Per the germline V gene, CDR1 is MNHEY and CDR2 is SVGAGI. CDR3 sequence reads: CASGTSGYEQYF. Written as DNA, the CDR3 is TGTGCCAGCGGGACTAGCGGCTACGAGCAGTACTTC.

V is TRBV5-4 and J is TRBJ2-5, with 7 bases fitting TRBD1. Trimming removed 7 bases from V and 5 bases from J; junction bases left unmatched: 14. CDR1 SGHNT and CDR2 YYREEE come from the germline V gene (reference sequence). The CDR3 is made up of 15 amino acids. As DNA, the CDR3 is TGTGCCAGCCGACGAAAGGGGGCAGGGCCGGAGACCCAGTACTTC. Protein sequence: CASRRKGAGPETQYF.

The V and J genes are TRBV4-2 and TRBJ1-1; D is ambiguous. The CDR3 spans 15 residues. V was shortened by 2 bases and J by 5 bases, with 15 bases between the two germline ends. Germline V gene lookup returns CDR1 LGHNA and CDR2 YNFKEQ. Written as DNA, the CDR3 is TGTGCCAGCAGCCAAAGTACCGAGGCGTGGACTGAAGCTTTCTTT. Translating it yields CASSQSTEAWTEAFF.

The V call is TRBV5-4, the J call TRBJ2-5; either TRBD1 or TRBD2 may fit D (6 bases each). V was clipped by 5 bases and J by 2 bases, with 16 bases between them. This CDR3 has 15 residues. The germline gives CDR1 SGHNT, CDR2 YYREEE (reference sequence). The chain's CDR3 is CASSYGGPTQETQYF. Written as DNA, the CDR3 is TGTGCCAGCAGTTATGGGGGGCCCACGCAAGAGACCCAGTACTTC. Full variable domain (rest looked up from reference TRBV5-4 and TRBJ2-5): ETGVTQSPTHLIKTRGQQVTLRCSSQSGHNTVSWYQQALGQGPQFIFQYYREEENGRGNFPPRFSGLQFPNYSSELNVNALELDDSALYLCASSYGGPTQETQYFGPGTRLLVL.

V and J are TRBV4-3 and TRBJ1-1; the match to TRBD1 covers 7 bases. The V gene end was trimmed by 4 bases and the J gene end by 4 bases; junction bases not matched to a gene: 3. The CDR3 has 13 amino acids. CDR1 is LGHNA and CDR2 is YSLEER in the germline V gene. The DNA for the CDR3 is TGCGCCAGCAGCCGCCGACAGGGCACTGAAGCTTTCTTT. Translation: CASSRRQGTEAFF.

The CDR3 nucleotides are TGTGCCAGCTCACCTCCCGGGACAGGGGGGCGGTTCACTGAAGCTTTCTTT. Its protein is CASSPPGTGGRFTEAFF. This chain joins TRBV18 and TRBJ1-1; 11 nucleotides agree with TRBD1. The CDR3 length is 17 residues. The trim removed 3 bases at V and 4 bases at J, leaving 10 bases unmatched. From germline, CDR1 is KGHSH and CDR2 LQKENI.

V and J are TRBV9 and TRBJ1-2; 10 nucleotides line up with TRBD1. CDR1 is SGDLS and CDR2 is YYNGEE in the germline V gene. CDR3 length equals 15 residues. The J segment lost 7 bases and the V segment lost 3 bases, leaving 9 bases of the junction unmatched. The CDR3 DNA reads as TGTGCCAGCAGCGGGTTATTGACAGGGGGCACTGGCTACACCTTC. Translated: CASSGLLTGGTGYTF.

This clone came up once. The gene calls are TRBV2 and TRBJ2-3, with 8 bases identical to TRBD1. The CDR3 is made up of 15 amino acids. Per germline, CDR1 SNHLY and CDR2 FYNNEI. V gave up 6 bases and J gave up 6 bases; unmatched junction bases: 11. Here the CDR3 reads CASSVGQAWADTQYF. In DNA form, the CDR3 reads TGTGCCAGCAGCGTGGGACAGGCTTGGGCGGATACGCAGTATTTT. The variable domain in full, completed from reference TRBV2 and TRBJ2-3, reads EPEVTQTPSHQVTQMGQEVILRCVPISNHLYFYWYRQILGQKVEFLVSFYNNEISEKSEIFDDQFSVERPDGSNFTLKIRSTKLEDSAMYFCASSVGQAWADTQYFGPGTRLTVL.